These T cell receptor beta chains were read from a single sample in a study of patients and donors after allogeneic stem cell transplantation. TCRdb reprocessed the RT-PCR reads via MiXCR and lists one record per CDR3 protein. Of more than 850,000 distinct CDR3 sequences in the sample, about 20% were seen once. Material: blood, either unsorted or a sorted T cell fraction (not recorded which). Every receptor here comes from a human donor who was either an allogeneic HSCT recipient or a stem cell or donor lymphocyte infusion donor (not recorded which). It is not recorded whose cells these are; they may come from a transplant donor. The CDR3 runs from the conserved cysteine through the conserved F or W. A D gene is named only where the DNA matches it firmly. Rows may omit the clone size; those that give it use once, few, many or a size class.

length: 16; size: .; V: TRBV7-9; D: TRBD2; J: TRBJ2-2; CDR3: CASSRRTSGSVGELFF; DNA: TGTGCCAGCAGCCGTCGGACTAGCGGGAGCGTCGGGGAGCTGTTTTTT
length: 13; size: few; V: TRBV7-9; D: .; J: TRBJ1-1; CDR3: CASSTLRGSTAFF; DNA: TGTGCCAGCAGCACACTCCGAGGCTCTACGGCTTTCTTT
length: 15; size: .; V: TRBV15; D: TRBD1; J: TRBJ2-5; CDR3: CATSSSTGGTETQYF; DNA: TGTGCCACCAGCAGTTCGACAGGGGGCACGGAGACCCAGTACTTC
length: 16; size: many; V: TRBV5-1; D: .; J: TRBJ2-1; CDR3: CASSRGGRNSYNEQFF; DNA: TGCGCCAGCAGCAGAGGAGGGAGGAACTCCTACAATGAGCAGTTCTTC
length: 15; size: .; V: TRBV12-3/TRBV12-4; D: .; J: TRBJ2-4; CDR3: CASSTPRLAKNIQYF; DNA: TGTGCCAGCAGTACCCCTCGGTTAGCCAAAAACATTCAGTACTTC
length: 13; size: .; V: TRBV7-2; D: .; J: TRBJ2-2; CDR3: CASSLRKGGELFF; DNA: TGTGCCAGCAGCTTAAGAAAAGGCGGGGAGCTGTTTTTT
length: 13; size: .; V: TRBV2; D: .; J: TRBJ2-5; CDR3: CASSERPIATQYF; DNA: TGTGCCAGCAGTGAAAGGCCTATCGCGACCCAGTACTTC
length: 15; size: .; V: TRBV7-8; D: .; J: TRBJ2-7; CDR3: CASSIRGASFYEQYF; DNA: TGTGCCAGCAGTATACGCGGGGCGTCTTTCTACGAGCAGTACTTC
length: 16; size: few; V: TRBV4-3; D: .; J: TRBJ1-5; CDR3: CASSQDRQGGNQPQHF; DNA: TGCGCCAGCAGCCAAGATCGTCAGGGTGGCAATCAGCCCCAGCATTTT
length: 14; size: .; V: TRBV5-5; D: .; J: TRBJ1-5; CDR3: CASSLDGANQPQHF; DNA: TGTGCCAGCAGCTTGGACGGCGCAAATCAGCCCCAGCATTTT
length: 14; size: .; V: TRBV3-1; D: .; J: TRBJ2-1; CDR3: CASSQVEIADEQFF; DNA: TGTGCCAGCAGCCAAGTAGAGATAGCTGATGAGCAGTTCTTC
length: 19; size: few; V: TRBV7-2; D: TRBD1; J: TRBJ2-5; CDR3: CASSLTPPETGFPQETQYF; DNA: TGTGCCAGCAGCTTAACGCCGCCCGAGACAGGGTTTCCCCAAGAGACCCAGTACTTC
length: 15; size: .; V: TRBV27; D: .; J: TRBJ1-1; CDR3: CASSLSPEVVAEAFF; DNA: TGTGCCAGCAGTTTATCCCCGGAAGTTGTGGCTGAAGCTTTCTTT
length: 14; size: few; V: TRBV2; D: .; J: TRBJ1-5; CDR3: CASSEARGSQPQHF; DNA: TGTGCCAGCAGTGAAGCGAGGGGTTCTCAGCCCCAGCATTTT
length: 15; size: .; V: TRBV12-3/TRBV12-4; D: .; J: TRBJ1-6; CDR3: CASSSLTVLNSPLHF; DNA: TGTGCCAGCAGTTCCCTGACAGTACTCAATTCACCCCTCCACTTT
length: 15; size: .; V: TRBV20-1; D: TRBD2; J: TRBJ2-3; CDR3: CSAGSPREATDTQYF; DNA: TGCAGTGCTGGGTCCCCTCGGGAGGCGACAGATACGCAGTATTTT
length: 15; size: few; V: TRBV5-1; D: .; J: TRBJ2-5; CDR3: CASSLYPPPPFGDVF; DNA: TGCGCCAGCAGCTTGTATCCGCCCCCCCCGTTTGGGGATGTCTTC
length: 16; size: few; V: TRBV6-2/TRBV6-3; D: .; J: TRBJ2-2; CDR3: CASSRSGFINTGELFF; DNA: TGTGCCAGCAGTCGTAGCGGATTCATTAACACCGGGGAGCTGTTTTTT
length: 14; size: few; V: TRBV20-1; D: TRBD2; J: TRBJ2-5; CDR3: CSARVLGLQETQYF; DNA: TGCAGTGCTAGAGTCCTGGGACTACAAGAGACCCAGTACTTC
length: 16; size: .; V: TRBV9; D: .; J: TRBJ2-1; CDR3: CASSVAPRFGDNEQFF; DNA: TGTGCCAGCAGCGTAGCTCCTAGGTTTGGGGACAATGAGCAGTTCTTC
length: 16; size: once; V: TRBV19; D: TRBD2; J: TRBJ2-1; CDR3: CASKLAGGRGHNEQFF; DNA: TGTGCCAGTAAACTAGCGGGAGGGCGAGGACACAATGAGCAGTTCTTC
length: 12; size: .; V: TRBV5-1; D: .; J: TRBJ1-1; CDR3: CASSSSGTEAFF; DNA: TGCGCCAGCAGCTCCTCAGGCACTGAAGCTTTCTTT
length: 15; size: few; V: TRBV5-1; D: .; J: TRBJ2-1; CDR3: CASSPGGRGNNEQFF; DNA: TGCGCCAGCAGCCCAGGGGGGCGGGGAAACAATGAGCAGTTCTTC
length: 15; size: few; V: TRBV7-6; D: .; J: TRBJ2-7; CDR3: CASRLKRGRRGEQYF; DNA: TGTGCCAGCAGGTTAAAGCGAGGGAGAAGGGGCGAGCAGTACTTC
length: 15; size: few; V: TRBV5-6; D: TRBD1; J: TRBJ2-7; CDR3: CASNTRGQGTYEQYF; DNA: TGTGCCAGCAATACAAGGGGACAGGGGACTTACGAGCAGTACTTC
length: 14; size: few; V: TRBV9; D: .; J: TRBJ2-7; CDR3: CASSQDTDRGEQYF; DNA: TGTGCCAGCAGCCAAGATACAGATCGTGGCGAGCAGTACTTC
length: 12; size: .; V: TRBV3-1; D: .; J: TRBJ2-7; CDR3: CASSLTTFEQYF; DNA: TGTGCCAGCAGCCTGACTACATTCGAGCAGTACTTC
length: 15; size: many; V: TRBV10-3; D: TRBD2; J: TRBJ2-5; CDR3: CAISPGSGRQETQYF; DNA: TGTGCCATCAGCCCCGGCAGCGGGAGACAAGAGACCCAGTACTTC
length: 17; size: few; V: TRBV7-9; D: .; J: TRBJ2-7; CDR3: CASSLDLLRGFSYEQYF; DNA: TGTGCCAGCAGCTTAGACCTCCTAAGAGGTTTCTCCTACGAGCAGTACTTC
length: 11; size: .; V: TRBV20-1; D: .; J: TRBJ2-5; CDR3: CSARRMETQYF; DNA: TGCAGTGCTAGACGAATGGAGACCCAGTACTTC
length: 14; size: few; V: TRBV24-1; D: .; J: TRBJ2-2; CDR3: CATSDLTYTGELFF; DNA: TGTGCCACCAGTGATTTGACGTACACCGGGGAGCTGTTTTTT
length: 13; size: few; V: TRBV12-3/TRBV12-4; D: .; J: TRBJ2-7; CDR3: CASSPGLFYEQYF; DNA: TGTGCCAGCAGTCCGGGACTCTTCTACGAGCAGTACTTC
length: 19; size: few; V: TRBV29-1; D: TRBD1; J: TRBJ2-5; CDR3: CSVEDLKLNRDRGQETQYF; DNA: TGCAGCGTTGAAGATCTTAAATTAAATAGGGACAGGGGGCAAGAGACCCAGTACTTC
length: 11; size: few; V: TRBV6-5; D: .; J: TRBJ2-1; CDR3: CATSRANEQFF; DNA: TGTGCCACTTCTCGGGCTAATGAGCAGTTCTTC
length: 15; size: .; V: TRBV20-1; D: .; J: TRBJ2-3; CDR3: CSARAIQRNTDTQYF; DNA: TGCAGTGCTAGGGCGATCCAGCGGAACACAGATACGCAGTATTTT
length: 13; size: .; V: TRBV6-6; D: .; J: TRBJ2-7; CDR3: CASSYETSYEQYF; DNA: TGTGCCAGCAGTTACGAGACCTCTTACGAGCAGTACTTC
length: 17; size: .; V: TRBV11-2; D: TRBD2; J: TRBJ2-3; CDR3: CASSTGLAGFNTDTQYF; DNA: TGTGCCAGCAGCACGGGACTAGCGGGATTTAATACAGATACGCAGTATTTT
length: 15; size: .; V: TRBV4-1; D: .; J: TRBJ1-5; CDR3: CASSQGESSNQPQHF; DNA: TGCGCCAGCAGCCAAGGGGAGTCTAGCAATCAGCCCCAGCATTTT
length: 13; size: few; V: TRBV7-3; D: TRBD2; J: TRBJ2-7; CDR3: CASSLRRESVQYF; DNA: TGTGCCAGCAGCTTAAGGCGGGAGTCCGTGCAGTACTTC
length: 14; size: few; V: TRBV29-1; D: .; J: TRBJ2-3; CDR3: CSVEGGFGTDTQYF; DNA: TGCAGCGTTGAAGGGGGGTTCGGCACAGATACGCAGTATTTT